This T cell receptor (beta chain) was documented in a study of blood T cell repertoires in COVID-19 (dated by TCRdb to 2020 to 2022). Context from the whole study: Collaborator samples came from the United States, Italy and Spain and covered acute and convalescent phases of COVID-19. Deeply sampled blood TCRbeta repertoires from subjects exposed to, actively infected with, or recovered from COVID-19 were included in the dataset. The repertoires were made available in a free public database intended to serve as a resource for research on the immune response to SARS-CoV-2. The samples were drawn from the first 160 participants of the ongoing ImmuneRACE study and from over 950 subjects provided by 6 global collaborators. Where HLA class I and class II types were available, the types were taken from metadata supplied by the sample provider, not from assay-based typing. The prospective study material was composed of cDNA or gDNA derived from T cells, B-cell-depleted T cells, or PBMCs. Nearly every sample came with metadata listing a de-identified subject ID, COVID-19 status, age in years and sex.

V sheds 1 base and J sheds 3 bases, leaving 9 bases between their ends. The CDR3 covers 14 residues, taking in both the cysteine and the phenylalanine. CDR3 DNA only is kept here, 42 bases in frame from base 1. Based on the germline V gene, the CDR1 and CDR2 sequences are LGHNA and YNFKEQ. For this clone: Its binding antigen is unknown. Per-base qualities were not stored, and no clone one base away is much larger.

Each collaborating institution followed its own protocols to collect whole blood in K2EDTA tubes. Collaborator samples were shipped for TCRbeta analysis as frozen whole blood, isolated PBMCs, or DNA extracted from either sample type. Findings and caveats that apply to the study as a whole: The quantity of clinical and demographic metadata differed by source and by participant and was supplied without curation.

TCRbeta CDR3 regions were amplified from genomic DNA by means of the immunoSEQ Assay, a bias-controlled multiplex PCR. Per the original workflow: Nucleated cell counts per sample were estimated from amplification of reference gene primers within the assay. Sequence reads were collapsed and filtered to measure the absolute abundance of every unique TCRbeta CDR3 rearrangement. Productive Simpson clonality was computed per sample as the square root of Simpson's diversity index over productive rearrangements. The immuneACCESS repertoire file appears here via TCRdb, limited to in-frame rearrangements. These files lack a portion of the clones; in checked studies, under half of the deficit traces to unresolved V genes, and the cause of the others is not known. Clone size and V and J calls were adopted from that table, with D and trimming inferred from the DNA. Here the sample has about 190,000 clones; 78% occur a single time. Of the sample, 2.5% to 3% falls within the top ten clones.

This clonotype was obtained from a woman of 80 years or more with active or convalescent COVID-19. Sequenced material: peripheral blood. The chain was built from TRBV4-2 and TRBJ1-2; the D gene is not confidently resolved. CDR3 loop: CASSQGRGHYGYTF. The nucleotides are TGTGCCAGCAGCCAAGGGCGAGGGCACTATGGCTACACCTTC.